This TCR beta chain was sequenced in a study of blood T cell repertoires in COVID-19. The data were produced by immunoSEQ multiplex PCR, yet TCRdb's version contains in-frame clones alone and is incomplete. The sample consists of approximately 150,000 clones, about four fifths of them appearing once. The origin of this receptor is a man between 65 and 85 years old with active or convalescent COVID-19. The sample was peripheral blood.

CDR3: CASSTRLGRAFF. CDR3 DNA sequence: TGTGCCAGCAGTACTAGATTGGGGAGAGCTTTCTTT. The chain couples TRBV28 to TRBJ1-1; D unresolved. The germline V and J ends were trimmed by 5 bases and 10 bases, with 14 bases remaining between them. This CDR3 region has 12 residues. Germline V lookup: CDR1 MDHEN, CDR2 SYDVKM.